The entry below gives a single T cell receptor (beta chain) sequence along with its context. Its antigen remains undetermined. As the CDR3 is not closed by the conserved phenylalanine or tryptophan, this likely results from a read error. Without any cell sorting, total RNA and DNA were co-extracted from about 20-30 mg of bulk tissue using the AllPrep DNA/RNA mini kit. Between late 2015 and early 2016, five patients in China with histopathologically diagnosed primary liver carcinoma had surgical resection. Chronic HBV infection was present in the patients, and the patients were treatment-naive at sampling. Each tumor was sampled at five spatially separated regions: the superior, inferior, left-lateral and right-lateral poles and the tumor centre. More than 75% viable tumor cells were found by histology in every tumor sample. Fresh tumor and adjacent tissue pieces were bisected, with one half stored in RNAlater at -80 degrees C and the other half sent for histology.

TCRbeta-specific cDNA was reverse-transcribed from about 0.45 ug total RNA using a constant-region primer and ProtoScript II reverse transcriptase. Three nested multiplex PCR rounds, following a slightly modified ARM-PCR procedure, were used to build the TCRbeta libraries. Multiplex TRBV1-TRBV30 forward primers and a Cbeta reverse primer were used in the first two PCR rounds, each of which was run for 10 to 11 cycles. Sample barcodes and Illumina adapters were added in a final 25-cycle PCR using Deep VentR polymerase. Before sequencing, amplicons between 200 and 500 bp were purified from gel using a QIAquick gel extraction kit. An Illumina HiSeq 2500 was used to sequence the TCRbeta amplicons, generating 250-bp paired-end reads. In the source study's methods: To recover full CDR3 sequences, reads were quality-trimmed using Trimmomatic v0.33 and paired reads were then merged using FLASH v1.2.11. V, D and J germline segments were assigned to the rearranged TCRbeta sequences using MiGEC v1.2.1b. Clonotype statistics and Shannon-Wiener diversity indices were computed with VDJtools v1.0.0. To reduce sampling bias, subsequent analyses other than the diversity analysis used only the 250 most abundant clonotypes in each sample. Clones were called with MiXCR by TCRdb after fastp trimmed the public reads at Q25, and only in-frame beta chains were retained. CDR3 protein sequences are deduplicated, and each keeps its most common genes and DNA. In this record, the V and J calls reflect TCRdb's handling and not the investigators' own analysis. The sample table contains more than 90,000 distinct CDR3 sequences; only one count was recorded for approximately 70% of them. The top ten constitute 9.5% to 15% of the sample.

The data belong to a study of tumor-infiltrating lymphocytes in primary liver carcinoma (dated by TCRdb to 2016 to 2017). With regard to the full study: Of the five patients, three men and two women aged 30 to 69 years, four had hepatocellular carcinoma and one had combined HCC and intrahepatic cholangiocarcinoma. The five patients had tumors staged T1-T3 N0M0, with maximum diameters ranging from roughly 4 to 10 cm. TCRbeta repertoire sequencing covered 35 specimens from 5 patients: 25 or so tumor regions, 5 adjacent noncancerous liver tissues and 5 peripheral blood samples. TCRbeta repertoire sequencing, expression microarrays and whole-exome sequencing were combined in the study across five regions of each liver tumor, with adjacent normal tissue and blood also included. Reproducibility between technical replicate repertoires was high, with correlation coefficients above 0.95 and mean shared-clone rates about 0.9. To link TCRbeta repertoire diversity to the local molecular phenotype, the 20 to 30 tumor region samples were profiled with Agilent mRNA microarrays. Each sample produced roughly 3.5 to 7.13 million productive TCRbeta reads, and read depth showed no significant difference between tissue types. Overall study results and their limits: Because sequencing covered only the TCR beta chain and unpaired alpha chains were not captured, true repertoire diversity is likely underestimated. Because the samples were bulk and unsorted, CD4+ and CD8+ T cell repertoires could not be compared. Compared with blood, tumors had a significantly larger share of the repertoire taken up by the top 250 clones (p = 0.039). Repertoire overlap was higher between tumor regions (mean around 36%) than tumor-adjacent (roughly 17%) or tumor-blood (approximately 15%) pairs, consistent with antigen-driven expansion. Only roughly 8-24% of top clones appeared in all five regions of a tumor, which suggests that tumor-infiltrating T cells are spatially heterogeneous. The study included only a few patients, and the authors note findings should be validated in a larger study.

The CDR3 length equals 15 residues, ends included. Only the CDR3 part of the read is kept: 45 bases, read in frame from the first base. Reading the germline V gene gives CDR1 MDHEN and CDR2 SYDVKM. V is cut back by 3 bases and J by 6 bases, with 6 bases in the junction unmatched. The origin of this receptor is a woman aged 55-75 years with primary liver carcinoma and hepatitis B virus infection. Rearrangement joined TRBV28 to TRBJ2-7; 12 junctional bases match TRBD2. Specimen: liver tumor tissue from sampling region 2. The cell subset or site label for this specimen denotes: tumor region T2, inferior pole. The CDR3 has the sequence CASSFMTSGRPEQYL. Here is the DNA: TGTGCCAGCAGTTTCATGACTAGCGGGAGACCCGAGCAGTACTTA.